One and the same sample provided the 27 T cell receptor beta chains below, sequenced in a study of blood T cell repertoires in COVID-19. TCRdb's table, derived via immunoSEQ multiplex PCR, lists solely in-frame clones and lacks some. The sample lists about 300,000 clones, approximately 91% occurring once. The source material was PBMCs or T cells enriched from blood (not recorded which). The receptor source for this set is a woman between 35 and 50 years old who had recovered from COVID-19.

The V call is TRBV5-1, the J call TRBJ1-1; 8 bases agree with TRBD1. CDR3 size: 13 residues. V lost 2 bases to trimming and J lost 4 bases; unmatched junction nucleotides: 1. From germline, CDR1 is SGHRS and CDR2 YFSETQ. Here the CDR3 DNA reads TGCGCCAGCAGCTTCGGACAGGGCACTGAAGCTTTCTTT. This codes for CASSFGQGTEAFF. Supplemented by reference TRBV5-1 and TRBJ1-1, the full variable domain reads KAGVTQTPRYLIKTRGQQVTLSCSPISGHRSVSWYQQTPGQGLQFLFEYFSETQRNKGNFPGRFSGRQFSNSRSEMNVSTLELGDSALYLCASSFGQGTEAFFGQGTRLTVV.

The chain uses TRBV13 and TRBJ1-1; TRBD1 aligns across 7 bases. Losses at the gene ends were 5 bases for V and 0 bases for J; bases not matched to a gene: 9. Germline V gene lookup returns CDR1 PRHDT and CDR2 FYEKMQ (reference sequence). This CDR3 comprises 16 residues. The CDR3, as DNA: TGTGCCAGCAGCCCCGACAGGGCCTCCATGAACACTGAAGCTTTCTTT. It codes for CASSPDRASMNTEAFF.

CDR3 sequence reads: CASSEGRGDHEQYF. In nucleotides, the CDR3 is TGTGCCAGCAGTGAAGGGCGGGGGGATCACGAGCAGTACTTC. The V gene is TRBV21-1, the J gene TRBJ2-7; TRBD2 reflects the table's D call only, with no check against the DNA. TRBV21-1 corresponds to a pseudogene. This CDR3 comprises 14 residues.

The V gene is TRBV14, the J gene TRBJ2-2, with TRBD2 matching over 9 bases. Trimming took 1 base from V and 1 from J; bases not matched to a gene: 10. The germline V gene encodes CDR1 SGHDN and CDR2 FVKESK. The CDR3 loop spans 19 amino acids. DNA for the CDR3: TGTGCCAGCAGCCAAGGAGTAGGGACTAGCAGATGGAACACCGGGGAGCTGTTTTTT. Translation gives CASSQGVGTSRWNTGELFF.

The chain recombines TRBV5-1 with TRBJ2-7; 9 bases match TRBD1. The J segment lost 4 bases and the V segment lost 5 bases, leaving 7 bases of the junction unmatched. Germline CDR1 reads SGHRS; CDR2 reads YFSETQ. The CDR3 consists of 14 residues. The CDR3 loop reads CASSSGTGKYEQYF. The CDR3 DNA reads as TGCGCCAGCAGTTCCGGGACAGGGAAATACGAGCAGTACTTC.

The rearrangement uses TRBV3-1 (or the pseudogene TRBV3-2) and TRBJ1-1; TRBD1 is a possible D gene (5 bases). Germline loops: CDR1 LGHDT, CDR2 YNNKEL (reference sequence). V lost 10 bases, J lost 0 bases, and 12 bases lay in between. This CDR3 has 13 amino acids. The CDR3 DNA follows: TGTGCCACTAAAGGAGGGGTGAACACTGAAGCTTTCTTT. Translating it yields CATKGGVNTEAFF.

The V and J genes are TRBV19 and TRBJ2-3; 8 positions agree with TRBD2. CDR3 length equals 16 residues. CDR1 is LNHDA and CDR2 is SQIVND in the germline V gene (reference sequence). Trimming cost V 3 bases and J 2 bases; bases outside gene matches: 7. As DNA, the CDR3 is TGTGCCAGTAGTATGAGAAGCGGGAGAAACACAGATACGCAGTATTTT. Translated, it gives CASSMRSGRNTDTQYF. Together with reference TRBV19 and TRBJ2-3, the CDR3 gives the full variable domain: DGGITQSPKYLFRKEGQNVTLSCEQNLNHDAMYWYRQDPGQGLRLIYYSQIVNDFQKGDIAEGYSVSREKKESFPLTVTSAQKNPTAFYLCASSMRSGRNTDTQYFGPGTRLTVL.

The chain is built from TRBV7-9 and TRBJ1-6; no firm D call. Germline loops: CDR1 SEHNR, CDR2 FQNEAQ (reference sequence). Trimming stripped 2 bases from V and 9 bases from J, with 5 bases between. This CDR3 comprises 12 residues. Written as DNA, the CDR3 is TGTGCCAGCAGCTTACTACTTTCACCCCTCCACTTT. This encodes CASSLLLSPLHF. Supplemented by reference TRBV7-9 and TRBJ1-6, the full variable domain reads DTGVSQNPRHKITKRGQNVTFRCDPISEHNRLYWYRQTLGQGPEFLTYFQNEAQLEKSRLLSDRFSAERPKGSFSTLEIQRTEQGDSAMYLCASSLLLSPLHFGNGTRLTVT.

The V gene is TRBV9, the J gene TRBJ2-2, with D possibly being TRBD2 (5 bases). This CDR3 is 16 amino acids long. The V gene's germline CDR1 is SGDLS and CDR2 YYNGEE. The V end was cut by 4 bases, the J end by 1 base, with 14 bases between. The CDR3 loop reads CASSNWAGVNTGELFF. In DNA, the CDR3 is TGTGCCAGCAGCAATTGGGCGGGCGTGAACACCGGGGAGCTGTTTTTT.

This clone was seen a single time. The chain links TRBV18 to TRBJ1-1; D gene unclear. V was trimmed by 1 base and J by 0 bases, leaving 9 bases between them. Germline lookup yields CDR1 KGHSH and CDR2 LQKENI. CDR3 length: 15 amino acids. CDR3 in amino acids: CASSPLDGMNTEAFF. The CDR3 region has the DNA TGTGCCAGCTCACCACTGGACGGGATGAACACTGAAGCTTTCTTT.

The V and J genes are TRBV25-1 and TRBJ1-6; perhaps TRBD1 as D (5 bases). The CDR3 totals 15 residues. Germline V gene lookup returns CDR1 MGHDK and CDR2 SYGVNS. The V end was cut by 1 base, the J end by 10 bases, with 14 bases between. The CDR3 DNA reads TGTGCCAGCAGTGAATCTGTGGGTCAGGGATCACCCCTCCACTTT. This sequence encodes CASSESVGQGSPLHF.

The chain carries TRBV30 and TRBJ1-1; D is possibly TRBD1 (5 bases). The germline gives CDR1 GTSNPN, CDR2 SVGIG (reference sequence). CDR3 length equals 12 residues. V was clipped by 4 bases and J by 2 bases, with 8 bases between them. CDR3 in amino acids: CAWKTVNTEAFF. In DNA, the CDR3 is TGTGCCTGGAAGACAGTTAACACTGAAGCTTTCTTT. Full variable domain (missing parts from reference TRBV30 and TRBJ1-1): SQTIHQWPATLVQPVGSPLSLECTVEGTSNPNLYWYRQAAGRGLQLLFYSVGIGQISSEVPQNLSASRPQDRQFILSSKKLLLSDSGFYLCAWKTVNTEAFFGQGTRLTVV.

The table lists this clone with a few counts. The chain has TRBV9 and TRBJ1-2, with TRBD1 matching over 9 bases. The CDR3 extends over 16 amino acids. Germline trimming cut 0 bases from V and 4 bases from J; bases unmatched to any gene: 7. Germline CDR1 reads SGDLS; CDR2 reads YYNGEE. In DNA form, the CDR3 reads TGTGCCAGCAGCGTAGCTGGGACAGGGAAGACCTATGGCTACACCTTC. Translating gives CASSVAGTGKTYGYTF.

Concerning this clone itself: Other DNA variants within this sample encode the same CDR3. This rearrangement joins TRBV4-3 to TRBJ2-7; 8 bases map to TRBD2. Germline CDR1 is LGHNA and CDR2 is YSLEER. The CDR3 is 16 residues long. The V segment lost 1 base and the J segment 3 bases; nucleotides outside the gene matches: 8. The CDR3: CASSQALASGYYEQYF. The CDR3 nucleotides read TGCGCCAGCAGCCAAGCACTGGCTAGCGGGTACTACGAGCAGTACTTC.

J is TRBJ2-7 and V is TRBV15; 7 bases are shared with TRBD1. The V gene end was trimmed by 5 bases and the J gene end by 3 bases; junction bases not matched to a gene: 7. The CDR3 loop spans 14 amino acids. The germline CDR1 and CDR2 sequences are LNHNV and YYDKDF (reference sequence). In DNA, the CDR3 is TGTGCCACCAGCGGTAGGACAGGAAGCTACGAGCAGTACTTC. Encoded protein: CATSGRTGSYEQYF.

This chain connects TRBV5-1 to TRBJ2-5, with D uncertain. V was clipped by 7 bases and J by 1 base, with 11 bases between them. The CDR3 totals 13 residues. Germline CDR1 SGHRS, CDR2 YFSETQ. DNA of the CDR3: TGCGCCAGCGTCTCCCCCCCCCAAGAGACCCAGTACTTC. It encodes CASVSPPQETQYF.

J is TRBJ2-3 and V is TRBV5-4; 11 bases agree with TRBD2. Per the germline V gene, CDR1 is SGHNT and CDR2 is YYREEE (reference sequence). V gave up 7 bases and J gave up 6 bases; unmatched junction bases: 16. The CDR3 runs 17 residues. The CDR3 loop is CASRRGLAGGSMDTQYF. The CDR3, as DNA: TGTGCCAGCCGACGGGGGCTAGCGGGGGGTTCCATGGATACGCAGTATTTT. The complete variable domain, with remaining parts taken from reference TRBV5-4 and TRBJ2-3, reads ETGVTQSPTHLIKTRGQQVTLRCSSQSGHNTVSWYQQALGQGPQFIFQYYREEENGRGNFPPRFSGLQFPNYSSELNVNALELDDSALYLCASRRGLAGGSMDTQYFGPGTRLTVL.

The chain couples TRBV2 to TRBJ1-1; D not certain. The ends were cut back, 2 bases at V and 6 bases at J, with 4 bases in the middle. CDR3 length: 11 amino acids. CDR1 and CDR2 (germline): SNHLY, FYNNEI. The CDR3 here is CASSEYSEAFF. CDR3 DNA: TGTGCCAGCAGTGAATACTCTGAAGCTTTCTTT.

The chain carries TRBV6-5 and TRBJ2-2; tentative D call: TRBD1 (5 bases). This CDR3 region has 14 residues. The V end was cut by 6 bases, the J end by 4 bases, with 12 bases between. Germline CDR1 and CDR2: MNHEY and SVGAGI. CDR3 in amino acids: CASRQGSLTGELFF. CDR3 nucleotide sequence: TGTGCCAGCAGGCAGGGATCCCTCACCGGGGAGCTGTTTTTT.

This chain joins TRBV20-1 and TRBJ2-3, with D maybe TRBD1 (6 bases). The CDR3 covers 15 residues. Germline V gene lookup returns CDR1 DFQATT and CDR2 SNEGSKA (reference sequence). Trimming shortened V by 3 bases and J by 0 bases, and 13 bases separated the two germline ends. The CDR3 is CSASVGAASTDTQYF. The CDR3 bases are TGCAGTGCTAGTGTGGGGGCGGCTAGCACAGATACGCAGTATTTT.

This chain links TRBV27 with TRBJ1-5; possible D gene TRBD1, 6 bases. CDR1 and CDR2 from the germline V gene are MNHEY and SMNVEV (reference sequence). V gave up 3 bases and J gave up 3 bases, with 15 bases separating them. The CDR3 consists of 16 residues. The CDR3 sequence is CASSFRGGVLNQPQHF. CDR3 nucleotides: TGTGCCAGCAGTTTCCGAGGGGGGGTCCTCAATCAGCCCCAGCATTTT.

This chain uses TRBV6-5 with TRBJ1-6; tentatively, D is TRBD1 (5 bases). The germline V gene encodes CDR1 MNHEY and CDR2 SVGAGI. The CDR3 consists of 15 residues. V lost 2 bases, J lost 10 bases, and 15 bases lay in between. The CDR3 here is CASSYSGDLGSPLHF. CDR3 nucleotides: TGTGCCAGCAGTTACAGCGGGGACCTGGGGTCACCCCTCCACTTT.

This sequence joins TRBV7-3 and TRBJ1-1, with TRBD1 as a possible D gene (6 bases). Germline CDR1 SGHTA, CDR2 FQGTGA. Trimming pared 3 bases from V and 5 bases from J, leaving 13 bases between. CDR3 length equals 14 residues. The CDR3 sequence: CASSFQPTGTEAFF. For the CDR3, the DNA is TGTGCCAGCAGCTTTCAACCCACAGGGACTGAAGCTTTCTTT.

This chain uses TRBV2 with TRBJ2-1; TRBD2 agrees at 9 bases. Germline trimming cut 9 bases from V and 4 bases from J; bases unmatched to any gene: 7. The germline V gene has CDR1 SNHLY and CDR2 FYNNEI. The CDR3 sequence is 14 residues long. Written as DNA, the CDR3 is TGTGCCAGTCGAAGGAGCGGGGGGTACAATGAGCAGTTCTTC. Translation: CASRRSGGYNEQFF.

The chain links TRBV7-2 to TRBJ2-3; TRBD1 is a possible D gene (7 bases). The V gene's germline CDR1 is SGHTA and CDR2 FQGNSA. The V end was cut by 3 bases, the J end by 2 bases, with 15 bases between. The CDR3 is 16 residues long. This CDR3 is CASSFRGDSPTDTQYF. As DNA, the CDR3 is TGTGCCAGCAGCTTCCGCGGGGACAGCCCCACAGATACGCAGTATTTT.

The chain recombines TRBV7-2 with TRBJ2-3; D may be TRBD1 (6 bases). Trimming took off 2 bases at V and 4 bases at J, with 10 bases between the two ends. CDR3 length equals 14 residues. The V gene's germline CDR1 is SGHTA and CDR2 FQGNSA. CDR3 DNA: TGTGCCAGCAGCTTAAATTCAGGGGCAGATACGCAGTATTTT. This translates into CASSLNSGADTQYF.

The chain joins TRBV7-8 to TRBJ1-1; D is ambiguous. Germline loops: CDR1 SGHVS, CDR2 FQNEAQ. The CDR3 totals 12 residues. Trimming left V 5 bases short and J 7 bases short, with 11 bases between. This CDR3 reads CASSLRIGEAFF. CDR3 coding DNA: TGTGCCAGCAGCCTCCGAATCGGTGAAGCTTTCTTT.